These 28 T cell receptor beta chains were sequenced from one sample in a study of T cells in women clearing cervical HPV infection. The data were produced by immunoSEQ multiplex PCR, yet TCRdb's version contains in-frame clones alone and is incomplete. This sample's table reports roughly 14,000 clones. Sequencing input: blood buffy coat. The receptors come from a woman aged 18 to 69 with a cervical HPV16 infection that either progressed to CIN3+ or cleared (not recorded which).

Notes on this clone: The read finishes 3 residues shy of the CDR3 end, and the germline J gene is used to complete it. The chain carries TRBV29-1 and TRBJ1-2; D is perhaps TRBD1 (6 bases). The CDR3 loop spans 12 amino acids. V shed 4 bases and J shed 3 bases, with 9 bases lying between them. Germline V gene data show CDR1 as SQVTM and CDR2 as ANQGSEA. The CDR3 protein is CSVGQDDYGYTF. Partial CDR3 DNA: TGCAGCGTTGGACAGGATGACTATGGC.

A remark on this clone: The read terminates 3 residues ahead of where the CDR3 ends, so the germline J gene completes it. The gene calls are TRBV7-9 and TRBJ2-2, with TRBD1 matching 9 bases. Germline V gene sequence: CDR1 SEHNR, CDR2 FQNEAQ (reference sequence). This CDR3 is 14 amino acids long. The covered CDR3 bases are TGTGCCAGCAGCTCGACAGGGGGAGGCTCACCG. It specifies CASSSTGGGSP. The CDR3 in full is CASSSTGGGSPLFF.

On this clone itself: Coverage ceases 3 residues before the CDR3 finishes, and the germline J gene fills in the end. The chain links TRBV20-1 to TRBJ2-7; D is unresolved. The CDR3 length is 15 residues. The germline CDR1 and CDR2 sequences are DFQATT and SNEGSKA (reference sequence). Trimming removed 3 bases from V and 4 bases from J, with 19 bases in between. Incomplete CDR3 DNA: TGCAGTGCTAGTCTAAGGGCCCACAGTCTATACGAG. Residues: CSASLRAHSLYE. The whole CDR3 protein is CSASLRAHSLYEQYF.

Judged by frequency, this clone is medium-sized. Read coverage stops 3 residues before the CDR3 terminus; the germline J gene supplies the remainder. The chain joins TRBV29-1 to TRBJ2-3; 8 positions agree with TRBD2. The CDR3 contains 21 residues. Per germline, CDR1 SQVTM and CDR2 ANQGSEA. Trimming at V came to 4 bases and at J to 0 bases, leaving 24 bases not matched to a gene. CDR3 region: CSVVFLLGVRLTSGSTDTQYF. The sequenced CDR3 bases are TGCAGCGTTGTTTTCCTCTTAGGGGTTCGTTTAACTAGCGGAAGCACAGATACG.

With regard to this clone: Read data end 3 residues before the CDR3 end; the end is taken from the germline J gene. The V and J genes are TRBV12-5 and TRBJ2-7; tentative D call: TRBD1 (5 bases). The CDR3 is made up of 14 amino acids. Per germline, CDR1 LGHNT and CDR2 FRNRAP. V lost 0 bases to trimming and J lost 5 bases, with 11 bases between them. This chain's CDR3 is CASGLVQVSDEQYF. The DNA read from the CDR3 is TGTGCTAGTGGTTTGGTACAGGTCTCGGACGAG.

As concerns this clone: The read halts 3 residues ahead of the CDR3 end, with the missing end drawn from the germline J gene. V gene TRBV20-1 combines with J gene TRBJ2-7, with 11 bases matching TRBD1. Germline V gene sequence: CDR1 DFQATT, CDR2 SNEGSKA (reference sequence). Trimming removed 6 bases from V and 5 bases from J; junction bases left unmatched: 9. This CDR3 region has 14 residues. The CDR3 protein is CSAQSGTGGNEQYF. Partial CDR3 DNA: TGCAGTGCCCAATCCGGGACAGGGGGTAACGAG.

For this clone: The CDR3 extends 3 residues past the end of the read, so its final part is completed from the germline J gene. This rearrangement joins TRBV11-3 to TRBJ1-1, with D perhaps matching TRBD1 (5 bases). Germline lookup yields CDR1 SGHNT and CDR2 YENEEA. V lost 5 bases and J 5 bases, leaving 12 bases between the germline ends. There are 13 residues in the CDR3. The CDR3 bases that were read are TGTGCCAGCAGCGACAGCGAGAGAACTGAA. Translation gives CASSDSERTE. The whole CDR3 sequence is CASSDSERTEAFF.

Comment on this clone: The CDR3 goes on 3 residues after the read ends, and that part is filled in from the germline J gene. The rearrangement joins TRBV6-2 or TRBV6-3 to TRBJ2-3; 12 nucleotides match TRBD1. This CDR3 is 15 amino acids long. Per the germline V gene, CDR1 is MNHEY and CDR2 is SVGEGT. The CDR3 reads CASSQGQGAMETQYF. The covered CDR3 bases are TGTGCCAGCAGCCAGGGACAGGGGGCGATGGAGACG.

As for this clone: The CDR3 extends 3 residues past the end of the read, so its final part is completed from the germline J gene. The J gene is TRBJ2-1, the V gene TRBV10-2; 7 nucleotides match TRBD2. J was trimmed by 4 bases and V by 2 bases; bases with no gene match: 8. Germline lookup yields CDR1 WSHSY and CDR2 SAAADI. The CDR3 runs 16 residues. The CDR3 sequence is CASSEDPAGLYNEQFF. The DNA read from the CDR3 is TGCGCCAGCAGTGAGGACCCAGCGGGGCTTTACAATGAG.

A remark on this clone: The sequence runs out 3 residues before the end of the CDR3; the remainder is reconstructed from the germline J gene. The J gene is TRBJ2-2, the V gene TRBV12-3 or TRBV12-4; tentative D call: TRBD1 (5 bases). The CDR3 has 12 amino acids. Trimming removed 7 bases at V and 6 bases at J, with 9 bases between. The part of the CDR3 DNA that was read is TGTGCCAGCATCAGGGTTTCCGGGGAG. It yields the protein CASIRVSGE. The complete CDR3 protein is CASIRVSGELFF.

The CDR3 sequence is CATSGPPGVVLSGYTF. CDR3 DNA (partial): TGTGCCACCTCGGGGCCCCCAGGGGTGGTTTTATCTGGC. J is TRBJ1-2 and V is TRBV19, with D maybe TRBD1 (6 bases). The read comes to an end 3 residues before the CDR3 does, leaving the germline J gene to fill in the end. The CDR3 is 16 residues long. Germline CDR1 LNHDA, CDR2 SQIVND (reference sequence). V lost 10 bases, J lost 7 bases, and 28 bases lay in between.

A word on this clone: The read ends 3 residues before the CDR3 terminus; that terminus is restored from the germline J gene. The chain employs TRBV2 and TRBJ2-2, with D possibly being TRBD1 (5 bases). Germline V gene data show CDR1 as SNHLY and CDR2 as FYNNEI. CDR3 length: 15 amino acids. Incomplete CDR3 DNA: TGTGCCAGCAGGGCCGAACAGGAACCAAATTCACCG. Protein: CASRAEQEPNSP. The CDR3 reads in full as CASRAEQEPNSPLFF.

Comments on this clone: The missing CDR3 end, 3 residues past where the read stops, is filled in from the germline J gene. The rearrangement joins TRBV5-1 to TRBJ2-1; 11 bases agree with TRBD1. Germline V gives CDR1 SGHRS, CDR2 YFSETQ. V gave up 3 bases and J gave up 7 bases; unmatched junction bases: 3. This CDR3 has 14 amino acids. CDR3 DNA (partial): TGCGCCAGCAGCTCGGACAGGGGGCAAAATGAG. Amino acids: CASSSDRGQNE. The whole CDR3 sequence is CASSSDRGQNEQFF. Using reference TRBV5-1 and TRBJ2-1 for the parts outside the CDR3, the full variable domain is KAGVTQTPRYLIKTRGQQVTLSCSPISGHRSVSWYQQTPGQGLQFLFEYFSETQRNKGNFPGRFSGRQFSNSRSEMNVSTLELGDSALYLCASSSDRGQNEQFFGPGTRLTVL.

On this clone itself: The read terminates 3 residues ahead of where the CDR3 ends, so the germline J gene completes it. The rearrangement links TRBV28 to TRBJ2-1; 8 bases fit TRBD2. The CDR3 is 17 residues long. The germline CDR1 and CDR2 sequences are MDHEN and SYDVKM. V dropped 6 bases and J dropped 0; count of bases not matched to a gene: 10. The CDR3 DNA, read in part, is TGTGCCAGCAGCGGTCGGAGCGGGGGAAGCTCCTACAATGAG. This sequence encodes CASSGRSGGSSYNE. In full, the CDR3 reads CASSGRSGGSSYNEQFF.

Turning to this clone: The junction shows a germline mismatch at one end, possibly a read error. Read data end 3 residues before the CDR3 end; the end is taken from the germline J gene. Other DNA sequences of this sample code for an identical CDR3. V gene TRBV5-1 combines with J gene TRBJ1-3; the D is unclear. The CDR3 consists of 17 residues. Germline loops: CDR1 SGHRS, CDR2 YFSETQ. The sequenced part of the CDR3 DNA is TGCGCCAGCTGTAAGGACTTTTCATCTTCTTCTGGAAACACT. Its protein is CASCKDFSSSSGNT. The entire CDR3 is CASCKDFSSSSGNTIYF.

Points on this clone: Sequencing ends 3 residues short of the CDR3 end; the germline J gene provides the rest. This chain connects TRBV7-9 to TRBJ1-2; tentative D call: TRBD1 (6 bases). Germline-derived CDR1 and CDR2 are SEHNR and FQNEAQ (reference sequence). This CDR3 has 15 amino acids. The DNA read from the CDR3 is TGTGCCAGCAGCCAAAAACAGGGATTCTCCTACGAC. It specifies CASSQKQGFSYD. The entire CDR3 reads CASSQKQGFSYDYTF.

A note on this clone: Read sequence stops 3 residues before the CDR3 end, and the germline J gene provides the missing end. The chain links TRBV12-3 or TRBV12-4 to TRBJ1-5; possibly TRBD1 for D (5 bases). CDR3 length equals 15 residues. V was clipped by 3 bases and J by 0 bases, with 9 bases between them. The DNA read from the CDR3 is TGTGCCAGCAGTTTTTTCAGGGATAGCAATCAGCCC. This encodes CASSFFRDSNQP. The whole CDR3 sequence is CASSFFRDSNQPQHF.

About this clone: The read is 3 residues too short to cover the CDR3 end, so that end is filled in from the germline J gene. This chain joins TRBV7-9 and TRBJ2-7, with D perhaps matching TRBD2 (6 bases). The CDR3 spans 14 residues. V gave up 5 bases and J gave up 6 bases, with 17 bases separating them. Per the germline V gene, CDR1 is SEHNR and CDR2 is FQNEAQ (reference sequence). Partial CDR3 DNA: TGTGCCAGCAGCCGGACTGGGGTGGGGGGCGAG. Encoded protein: CASSRTGVGGE. The whole CDR3 is CASSRTGVGGEQYF.

About this clone: The CDR3 goes on 3 residues after the read ends, and that part is filled in from the germline J gene. The chain recombines TRBV19 with TRBJ2-1, with D maybe TRBD2 (5 bases). V lost 6 bases and J lost 5, with 11 bases in between. This CDR3 region has 13 residues. Germline assignment: CDR1 LNHDA and CDR2 SQIVND (reference sequence). Partial CDR3 DNA: TGTGCCAGTAGAGGACTGGGAGACAATGAG. Translating it yields CASRGLGDNE. The entire CDR3 protein is CASRGLGDNEQFF.

Details on this clone: A read error may account for a junction end that differs from germline. The CDR3 extends 3 residues past the end of the read, so its final part is completed from the germline J gene. The sample carries other DNA sequences with the same CDR3. The chain recombines TRBV2 with TRBJ1-3, with 7 bases fitting TRBD1. The CDR3 totals 14 residues. In germline, CDR1 is SNHLY, CDR2 FYNNEI. The part of the CDR3 DNA that was read is TGTGCCAGCAGTGACAGGGGGTCTGGAAACACT. It yields the protein CASSDRGSGNT. In full, the CDR3 is CASSDRGSGNTIYF.

For this clone: From the germline J gene comes the end of the CDR3, since the read stops 3 residues before it. V and J are TRBV7-9 and TRBJ1-1, with 7 bases that match TRBD1. V was pared by 6 bases and J by 4 bases, with 11 bases of the junction left unmatched. Germline assignment: CDR1 SEHNR and CDR2 FQNEAQ (reference sequence). There are 15 residues in the CDR3. CDR3 protein: CASSPRTGVGTEAFF. Partial CDR3 DNA: TGTGCCAGCAGTCCTCGTACAGGGGTAGGCACTGAA.

In regard to this clone: Sequencing ends 3 residues short of the CDR3 end; the germline J gene provides the rest. The chain links TRBV5-1 to TRBJ2-7; 7 bases are shared with TRBD2. This CDR3 comprises 14 residues. After removal of 0 bases from V and 6 bases from J, the junction contained 6 bases not matched to a gene. The germline gives CDR1 SGHRS, CDR2 YFSETQ. The CDR3: CASSLAASGFEQYF. Partial CDR3 DNA: TGCGCCAGCAGCTTGGCTGCTAGCGGATTCGAG.

A word on this clone: The sequence runs out 3 residues before the end of the CDR3; the remainder is reconstructed from the germline J gene. The rearrangement links TRBV2 to TRBJ2-7; maybe TRBD2 (5 bases). Trimming pared 11 bases from V and 6 bases from J, leaving 29 bases between. Germline V lookup: CDR1 SNHLY, CDR2 FYNNEI. The CDR3 runs 16 residues. The CDR3 DNA, read in part, is TGTGCCCTCTCTGGGCAGTTCAAAGTGATGGCGGGCGAG. Its translation: CALSGQFKVMAGE. The complete CDR3 reads CALSGQFKVMAGEQYF.

About this clone itself: Relative to the germline gene, one junction end is altered; a read error may explain this. The CDR3 end is not reached by the read, which stops 3 residues before it; the germline J gene fills it in. V gene TRBV20-1 combines with J gene TRBJ2-7, with D hard to call. CDR3 length: 13 amino acids. In germline, CDR1 is DFQATT, CDR2 SNEGSKA (reference sequence). The CDR3 bases that were read are TGCAGTGCTAGACCCCGCGTCTCCCACGAG. Protein sequence: CSARPRVSHE. The full CDR3 protein is CSARPRVSHEQYF.

As regards this clone: From the germline J gene comes the end of the CDR3, since the read stops 3 residues before it. V and J are TRBV14 and TRBJ1-2, with a possible D match to TRBD1 (6 bases). Per the germline V gene, CDR1 is SGHDN and CDR2 is FVKESK. The CDR3 covers 15 residues. V lost 3 bases and J lost 0, with 11 bases in between. CDR3 sequence: CASSHIGTPNYGYTF. The CDR3 DNA, read in part, is TGTGCCAGCAGCCACATCGGGACACCTAACTATGGC.

As for this clone: The CDR3 end lies 3 residues beyond the end of the read and is filled in from the germline J gene. The chain couples TRBV7-2 to TRBJ1-2; D is uncertain. The CDR3 consists of 15 residues. Per germline, CDR1 SGHTA and CDR2 FQGNSA. The DNA read from the CDR3 is TGTGCCAGCAGCCCCAGCGGGATAGGGTCCTACGAC. Translated: CASSPSGIGSYD. The entire CDR3 reads CASSPSGIGSYDYTF.

By frequency, this clone registers medium-sized. The CDR3 goes on 3 residues after the read ends, and that part is filled in from the germline J gene. The chain links TRBV6-2 or TRBV6-3 to TRBJ1-5, with D tentatively TRBD1 (5 bases). V was cut by 0 bases and J by 2 bases, with 11 bases left in between. The V gene's germline CDR1 is MNHEY and CDR2 SVGEGT. The CDR3 loop spans 16 amino acids. CDR3 amino acids: CASSYSAGTGNQPQHF. The CDR3 DNA, read in part, is TGTGCCAGCAGTTACTCTGCGGGGACGGGCAATCAGCCC.

As for this clone: The read ends 3 residues before the CDR3 terminus; that terminus is restored from the germline J gene. The rearrangement uses TRBV6-1 and TRBJ2-1; D is perhaps TRBD2 (6 bases). The germline V gene has CDR1 MNHNS and CDR2 SASEGT. The CDR3 sequence is 16 residues long. The germline V and J ends were trimmed by 2 bases and 0 bases, with 11 bases remaining between them. The CDR3 here is CASSELGSGSYNEQFF. The part of the CDR3 DNA that was read is TGTGCCAGCAGTGAACTTGGTAGCGGCTCCTACAATGAG.